A selection of T cell receptor beta chains follows, all from one sample in a study of shared clonotypes between healthy human individuals. Sequencing used immunoSEQ multiplex PCR; TCRdb keeps in-frame clones, though not all of them. The repertoire holds about 2.5 million clones, with just under 95% as singletons. Sequenced sample: naive CD4+ T cells from PBMCs. The receptors derive from a man aged 18 to 29 in good health. Some clones in this sample may be carry-over from other donors' samples. Both conserved end residues are part of each CDR3. D genes are given only for firm matches. Expanded clones get a size class; other rows say once, few or many, or leave the size out.

D: NA; J: TRBJ2-7; size: once; V: TRBV19; DNA: TGTGCCAGTAGTATCGGTGGCGCAAGCTCCTACGAGCAGTACTTC; CDR3: CASSIGGASSYEQYF
D: NA; J: TRBJ2-7; size: NA; V: TRBV18; DNA: TGTGCCAGCTCACGACCGCTACTAGAGCACGAGCAGTACTTC; CDR3: CASSRPLLEHEQYF
D: NA; J: TRBJ2-1; size: once; V: TRBV20-1; DNA: TGCAGTGCTAGTACCGTTTGGCAGTTCTTC; CDR3: CSASTVWQFF
D: TRBD1; J: TRBJ1-1; size: NA; V: TRBV7-2; DNA: TGTGCCAGCTTGCAGGGGGCGGGGAACACTGAAGCTTTCTTT; CDR3: CASLQGAGNTEAFF
D: NA; J: TRBJ1-4; size: NA; V: TRBV30; DNA: TGTGCCTGGAGTCCACTGATTGCAGCTAATGAAAAACTGTTTTTT; CDR3: CAWSPLIAANEKLFF
D: NA; J: TRBJ2-7; size: NA; V: TRBV28; DNA: TGTGCCAGCAACGAAGGGGGGGCCACCTCCTACGAGCAGTACTTC; CDR3: CASNEGGATSYEQYF
D: NA; J: TRBJ2-5; size: NA; V: TRBV11-3; DNA: TGTGCCAGCAGCTCCGCCGGGACACAAGAAGAGACCCAGTACTTC; CDR3: CASSSAGTQEETQYF
D: NA; J: TRBJ2-2; size: once; V: TRBV6-5; DNA: TGTGCCAGCAGACCCGGGCCTAACACCGGGGAGCTGTTTTTT; CDR3: CASRPGPNTGELFF
D: NA; J: TRBJ2-2; size: NA; V: TRBV6-5; DNA: TGTGCCAGCACGGAAAACGGCCAGCACACCGGGGAGCTGTTTTTT; CDR3: CASTENGQHTGELFF
D: NA; J: TRBJ1-5; size: NA; V: TRBV7-3; DNA: TGTGCCAGCAGCCCCGGGGGGAACCAGCCCCAGCATTTT; CDR3: CASSPGGNQPQHF
D: TRBD2; J: TRBJ2-1; size: NA; V: TRBV6-1; DNA: TGTGCCAGCAGTGTCCAGACCGCGGGTACTAGCGGGATCAATGAGCAGTTCTTC; CDR3: CASSVQTAGTSGINEQFF
D: TRBD2; J: TRBJ2-2; size: NA; V: TRBV5-8; DNA: TGTGCCAGCAGCCCCGGGACTAGCGGGAGGTTTGTGACCGGGGAGCTGTTTTTT; CDR3: CASSPGTSGRFVTGELFF
D: NA; J: TRBJ2-1; size: NA; V: TRBV5-5; DNA: TGTGCCAGCAGCTTGGGCCCGGGATCCTACAATGAGCAGTTCTTC; CDR3: CASSLGPGSYNEQFF
D: NA; J: TRBJ2-7; size: once; V: TRBV5-8; DNA: TGTGCCAGCAGCTTGGCCTACAGATCCTACGAGCAGTACTTC; CDR3: CASSLAYRSYEQYF
D: NA; J: TRBJ1-1; size: NA; V: TRBV5-1; DNA: TGCGCCAGCAGTTTTGAGGTGGCAGGGACTGAAGCTTTCTTT; CDR3: CASSFEVAGTEAFF
D: NA; J: TRBJ2-7; size: NA; V: TRBV30; DNA: TGTGCCTGGAGGGGAACGGGTCCATACTTCTCCTACGAGCAGTACTTC; CDR3: CAWRGTGPYFSYEQYF
D: NA; J: TRBJ1-2; size: NA; V: TRBV28; DNA: TGTGCCAGCAGTTTCCTCCTGAAGACATATGGCTACACCTTC; CDR3: CASSFLLKTYGYTF
D: TRBD1; J: TRBJ1-4; size: NA; V: TRBV5-5; DNA: TGTGCCAGCAGCTTGGCCCGGCAGGGGGATATTTATGCAACTAATGAAAAACTGTTTTTT; CDR3: CASSLARQGDIYATNEKLFF
D: NA; J: TRBJ2-2; size: NA; V: TRBV11-2; DNA: TGTGCCAGCAGCTTAGATCTGGGGGAGGCCACCGGGGAGCTGTTTTTT; CDR3: CASSLDLGEATGELFF
D: NA; J: TRBJ2-3; size: NA; V: TRBV6-4; DNA: TGTGCCAGCAGTGACACGGGCAGGTCAGAGACGCAGTATTTT; CDR3: CASSDTGRSETQYF
D: NA; J: TRBJ2-2; size: NA; V: TRBV10-1; DNA: TGCGCCAGCAGTGATTTTGAGGGAACCGGGGAGCTGTTTTTT; CDR3: CASSDFEGTGELFF
D: TRBD1; J: TRBJ2-2; size: NA; V: TRBV5-1; DNA: TGCGCCAGCAGCCTCGGGACAGGAAACACCGGGGAGCTGTTTTTT; CDR3: CASSLGTGNTGELFF
D: TRBD2; J: TRBJ2-7; size: few; V: TRBV11-2; DNA: TGTGCCAGCAGGCTAGCGGGAGGGTACGAGCAGTACTTC; CDR3: CASRLAGGYEQYF
D: NA; J: TRBJ2-7; size: NA; V: TRBV2; DNA: TGTGCCAGCAGGTACGAACAGGGAATCGAGCAGTACTTC; CDR3: CASRYEQGIEQYF
D: TRBD1; J: TRBJ2-1; size: once; V: TRBV5-1; DNA: TGCGCCAGCAGGGGGACAGACAATGAGCAGTTCTTC; CDR3: CASRGTDNEQFF
D: TRBD2; J: TRBJ2-7; size: NA; V: TRBV30; DNA: TGTGCCCTTGCCGGGCTAGCGGGATACTACGAGCAGTACTTC; CDR3: CALAGLAGYYEQYF
D: TRBD2; J: TRBJ2-4; size: NA; V: TRBV4-1; DNA: TGCGCCAGCAGCCAACCATCTAGCGGGAGTCGGGGAGGTAAAAACATTCAGTACTTC; CDR3: CASSQPSSGSRGGKNIQYF
D: TRBD1; J: TRBJ1-1; size: NA; V: TRBV7-3; DNA: TGTGCCAGCAGCTCAGGGACAGGTAACACTGAAGCTTTCTTT; CDR3: CASSSGTGNTEAFF
D: TRBD2; J: TRBJ2-5; size: NA; V: TRBV4-2; DNA: TGTGCCAGCAGCCAAGCCGGGACTAGCGGAGGGGGACGGACCCAGTACTTC; CDR3: CASSQAGTSGGGRTQYF
D: NA; J: TRBJ1-1; size: NA; V: TRBV7-3; DNA: TGTGCCAGCAGCGCCGCCCTGGGCACTGAAGCTTTCTTT; CDR3: CASSAALGTEAFF
D: TRBD1; J: TRBJ1-2; size: NA; V: TRBV4-1; DNA: TGCGCCAGCAGCCAAAGGGACAGGGGTGGCTACACCTTC; CDR3: CASSQRDRGGYTF
D: NA; J: TRBJ1-4; size: few; V: TRBV6-6; DNA: TGTGCCAGCAGTTACCCGGTGAGGGAACTGTTTTTT; CDR3: CASSYPVRELFF
D: NA; J: TRBJ2-2; size: NA; V: TRBV5-1; DNA: TGCGCCAGCAGCTTGGACGGTAGAATCGGGGAGCTGTTTTTT; CDR3: CASSLDGRIGELFF
D: TRBD1; J: TRBJ2-5; size: NA; V: TRBV7-2; DNA: TGTGCCAGCAGCGTCCGGACAGGGCCTAGGGGAGAGACCCAGTACTTC; CDR3: CASSVRTGPRGETQYF
D: NA; J: TRBJ1-5; size: NA; V: TRBV6-1; DNA: TGTGCCAGCAGTGAAATAGAGTTTAGGGGGAATAGCAATCAGCCCCAGCATTTT; CDR3: CASSEIEFRGNSNQPQHF